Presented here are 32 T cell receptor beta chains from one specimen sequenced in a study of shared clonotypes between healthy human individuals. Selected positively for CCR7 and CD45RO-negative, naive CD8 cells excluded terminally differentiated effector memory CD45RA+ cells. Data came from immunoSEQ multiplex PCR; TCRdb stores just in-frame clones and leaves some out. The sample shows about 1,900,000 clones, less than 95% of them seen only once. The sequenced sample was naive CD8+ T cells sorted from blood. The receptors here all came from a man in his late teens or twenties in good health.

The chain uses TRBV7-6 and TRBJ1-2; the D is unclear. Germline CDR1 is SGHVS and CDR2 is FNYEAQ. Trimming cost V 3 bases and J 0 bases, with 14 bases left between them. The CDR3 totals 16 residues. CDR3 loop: CASSLLMSGANYGYTF. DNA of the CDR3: TGTGCCAGCAGCTTGTTGATGTCGGGAGCTAACTATGGCTACACCTTC. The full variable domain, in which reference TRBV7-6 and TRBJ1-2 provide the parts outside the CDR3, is GAGVSQSPRYKVTKRGQDVALRCDPISGHVSLYWYRQALGQGPEFLTYFNYEAQQDKSGLPNDRFSAERPEGSISTLTIQRTEQRDSAMYRCASSLLMSGANYGYTFGSGTRLTVV.

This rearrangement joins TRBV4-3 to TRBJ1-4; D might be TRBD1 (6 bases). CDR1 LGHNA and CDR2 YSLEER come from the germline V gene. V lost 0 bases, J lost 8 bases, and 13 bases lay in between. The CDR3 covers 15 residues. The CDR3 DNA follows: TGCGCCAGCAGCCAAGATAACAGGGAGGACGAAAAACTGTTTTTT. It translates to CASSQDNREDEKLFF.

Here the CDR3 reads CASSQDSLEETQYF. The DNA for the CDR3 is TGCGCCAGCAGCCAAGACTCTCTTGAAGAGACCCAGTACTTC. This rearrangement joins TRBV4-3 to TRBJ2-5, with D unclear. Looked up from germline, CDR1 is LGHNA and CDR2 is YSLEER. The CDR3 totals 14 residues. V lost 0 bases and J lost 3, with 8 bases in between.

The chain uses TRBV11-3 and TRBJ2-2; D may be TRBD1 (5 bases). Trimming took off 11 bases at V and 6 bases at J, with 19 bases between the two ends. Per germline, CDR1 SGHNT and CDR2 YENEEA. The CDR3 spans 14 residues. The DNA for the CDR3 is TGTGCCTCCACTGGCAGGGAATCGGCCGGGGAGCTGTTTTTT. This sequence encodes CASTGRESAGELFF.

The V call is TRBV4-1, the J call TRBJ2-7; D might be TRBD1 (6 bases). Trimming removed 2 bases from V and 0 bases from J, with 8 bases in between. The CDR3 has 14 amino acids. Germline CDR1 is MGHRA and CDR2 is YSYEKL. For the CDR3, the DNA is TGCGCCAGCAGCCAACTCAGGGGCTCCTACGAGCAGTACTTC. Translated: CASSQLRGSYEQYF.

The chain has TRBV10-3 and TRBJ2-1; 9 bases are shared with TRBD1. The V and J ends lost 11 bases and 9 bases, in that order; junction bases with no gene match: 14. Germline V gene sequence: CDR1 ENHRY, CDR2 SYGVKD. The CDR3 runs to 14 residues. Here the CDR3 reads CALRDRVSGGEQFF. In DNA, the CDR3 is TGTGCCCTTCGGGACAGGGTGTCTGGTGGTGAGCAGTTCTTC.

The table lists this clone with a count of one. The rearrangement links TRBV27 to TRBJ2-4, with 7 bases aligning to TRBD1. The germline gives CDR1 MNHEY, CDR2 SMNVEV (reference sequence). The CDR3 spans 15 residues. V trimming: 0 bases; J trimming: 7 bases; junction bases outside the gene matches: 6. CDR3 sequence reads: CASSLSPGQRNIQYF. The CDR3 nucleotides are TGTGCCAGCAGTTTATCGCCGGGACAGAGGAACATTCAGTACTTC.

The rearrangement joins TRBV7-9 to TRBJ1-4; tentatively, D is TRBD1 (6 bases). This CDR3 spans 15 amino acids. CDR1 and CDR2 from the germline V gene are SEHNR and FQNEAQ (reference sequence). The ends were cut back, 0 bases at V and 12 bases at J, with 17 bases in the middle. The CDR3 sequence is CASSLAQGPQVELFF. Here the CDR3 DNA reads TGTGCCAGCAGCTTAGCTCAGGGGCCCCAGGTTGAACTGTTTTTT.

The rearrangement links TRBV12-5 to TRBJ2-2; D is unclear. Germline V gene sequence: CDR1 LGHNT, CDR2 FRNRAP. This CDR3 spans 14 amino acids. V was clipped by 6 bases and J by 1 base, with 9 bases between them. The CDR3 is CASGPNENTGELFF. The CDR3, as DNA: TGTGCTAGTGGCCCGAATGAGAACACCGGGGAGCTGTTTTTT.

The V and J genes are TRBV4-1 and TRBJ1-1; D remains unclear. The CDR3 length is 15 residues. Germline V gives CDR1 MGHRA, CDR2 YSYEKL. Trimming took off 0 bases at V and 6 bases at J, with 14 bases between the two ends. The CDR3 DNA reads TGCGCCAGCAGCCAAGATGGGTTGGGAAACGCTGAAGCTTTCTTT. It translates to CASSQDGLGNAEAFF.

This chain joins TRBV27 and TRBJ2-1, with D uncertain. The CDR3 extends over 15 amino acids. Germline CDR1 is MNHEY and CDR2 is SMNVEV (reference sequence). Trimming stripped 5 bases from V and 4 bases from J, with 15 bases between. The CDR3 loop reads CASSPTAPGYNEQFF. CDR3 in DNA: TGTGCCAGCAGTCCCACGGCTCCCGGGTACAATGAGCAGTTCTTC.

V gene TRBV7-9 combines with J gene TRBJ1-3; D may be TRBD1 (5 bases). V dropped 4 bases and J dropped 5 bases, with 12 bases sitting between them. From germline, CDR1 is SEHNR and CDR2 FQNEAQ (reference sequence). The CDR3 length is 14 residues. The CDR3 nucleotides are TGTGCCAGCAGCTCCCCAGGGCACCGAAACACCATATATTTT. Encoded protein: CASSSPGHRNTIYF.

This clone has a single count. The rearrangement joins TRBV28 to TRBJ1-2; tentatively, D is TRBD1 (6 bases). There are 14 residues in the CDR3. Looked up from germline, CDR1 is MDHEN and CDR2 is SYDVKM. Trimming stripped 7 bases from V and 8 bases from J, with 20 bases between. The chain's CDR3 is CASTPVWGARGYTF. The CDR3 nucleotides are TGTGCCAGCACCCCCGTGTGGGGGGCGAGGGGCTACACCTTC.

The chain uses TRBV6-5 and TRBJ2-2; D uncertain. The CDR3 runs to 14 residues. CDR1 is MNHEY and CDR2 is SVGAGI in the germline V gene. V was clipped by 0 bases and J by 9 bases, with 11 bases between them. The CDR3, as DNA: TGTGCCAGCAGTTACTCGATTGGCCCCCGGGAGCTGTTTTTT. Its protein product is CASSYSIGPRELFF.

The CDR3 loop is CSVEWEINEQFF. CDR3 coding DNA: TGCAGCGTTGAATGGGAAATCAATGAGCAGTTCTTC. The chain links TRBV29-1 to TRBJ2-1, with D unclear. Germline V gene data show CDR1 as SQVTM and CDR2 as ANQGSEA. CDR3 length: 12 amino acids. V was pared by 2 bases and J by 6 bases, with 8 bases between.

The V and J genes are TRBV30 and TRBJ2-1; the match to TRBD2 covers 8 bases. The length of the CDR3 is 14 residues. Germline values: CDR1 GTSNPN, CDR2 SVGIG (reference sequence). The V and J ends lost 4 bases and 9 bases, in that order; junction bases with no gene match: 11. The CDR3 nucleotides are TGTGCCTGGACGGGAGGAGCGGGAGTCAGTGAGCAGTTCTTC. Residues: CAWTGGAGVSEQFF.

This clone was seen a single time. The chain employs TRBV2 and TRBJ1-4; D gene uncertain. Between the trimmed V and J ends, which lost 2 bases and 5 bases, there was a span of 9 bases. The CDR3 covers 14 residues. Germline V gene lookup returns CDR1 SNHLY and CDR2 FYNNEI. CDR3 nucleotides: TGTGCCAGCAGTGAATGGGCGGCCAATGAAAAACTGTTTTTT. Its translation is CASSEWAANEKLFF. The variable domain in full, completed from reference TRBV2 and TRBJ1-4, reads EPEVTQTPSHQVTQMGQEVILRCVPISNHLYFYWYRQILGQKVEFLVSFYNNEISEKSEIFDDQFSVERPDGSNFTLKIRSTKLEDSAMYFCASSEWAANEKLFFGSGTQLSVL.

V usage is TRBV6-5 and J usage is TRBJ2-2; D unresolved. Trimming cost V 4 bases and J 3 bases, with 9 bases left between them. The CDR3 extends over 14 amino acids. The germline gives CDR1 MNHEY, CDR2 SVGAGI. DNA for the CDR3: TGTGCCAGCAGTTTGGCCGGATACACCGGGGAGCTGTTTTTT. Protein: CASSLAGYTGELFF.

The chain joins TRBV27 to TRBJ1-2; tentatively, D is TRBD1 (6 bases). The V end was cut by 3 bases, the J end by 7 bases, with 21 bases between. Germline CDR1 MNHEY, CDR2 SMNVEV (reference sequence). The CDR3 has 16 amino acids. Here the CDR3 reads CASSLDRGGSTSGYTF. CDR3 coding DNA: TGTGCCAGCAGTTTGGATAGGGGGGGCTCAACGTCTGGCTACACCTTC.

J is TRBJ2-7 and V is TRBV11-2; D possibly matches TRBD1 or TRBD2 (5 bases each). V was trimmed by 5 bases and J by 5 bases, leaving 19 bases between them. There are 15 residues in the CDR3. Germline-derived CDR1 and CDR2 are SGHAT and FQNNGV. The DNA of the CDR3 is TGTGCCAGCAGCCTGGGCGCCGGGACGGCGGACGAGCAGTACTTC. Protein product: CASSLGAGTADEQYF.

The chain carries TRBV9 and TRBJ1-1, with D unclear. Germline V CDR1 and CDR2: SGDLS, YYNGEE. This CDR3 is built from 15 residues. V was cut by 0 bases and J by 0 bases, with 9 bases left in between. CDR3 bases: TGTGCCAGCAGCGTAGCCGGACGCATGAACACTGAAGCTTTCTTT. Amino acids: CASSVAGRMNTEAFF.

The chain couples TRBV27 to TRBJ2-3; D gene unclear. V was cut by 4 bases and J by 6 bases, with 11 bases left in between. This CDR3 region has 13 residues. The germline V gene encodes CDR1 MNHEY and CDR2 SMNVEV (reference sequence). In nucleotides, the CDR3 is TGTGCCAGCAGTTCGGCAGGACCCGATACGCAGTATTTT. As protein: CASSSAGPDTQYF.

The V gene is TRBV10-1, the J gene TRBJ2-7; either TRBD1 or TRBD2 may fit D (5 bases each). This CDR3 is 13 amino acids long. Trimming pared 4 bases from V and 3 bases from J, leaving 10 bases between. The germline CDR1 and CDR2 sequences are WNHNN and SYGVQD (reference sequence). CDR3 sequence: CASSGDPLYEQYF. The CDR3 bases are TGCGCCAGCAGTGGGGACCCACTCTACGAGCAGTACTTC.

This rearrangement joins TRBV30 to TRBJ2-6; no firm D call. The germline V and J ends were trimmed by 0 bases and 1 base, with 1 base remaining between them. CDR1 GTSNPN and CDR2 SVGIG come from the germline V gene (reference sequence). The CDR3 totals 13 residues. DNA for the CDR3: TGTGCCTGGAGTGTATCTGGGGCCAACGTCCTGACTTTC. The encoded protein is CAWSVSGANVLTF.

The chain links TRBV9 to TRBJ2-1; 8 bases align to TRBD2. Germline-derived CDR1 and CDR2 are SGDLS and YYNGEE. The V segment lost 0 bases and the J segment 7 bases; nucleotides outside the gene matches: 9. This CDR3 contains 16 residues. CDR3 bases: TGTGCCAGCAGCGTAGCCGCCGCGGGACTAGGGAATGAGCAGTTCTTC. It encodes CASSVAAAGLGNEQFF.

Written as DNA, the CDR3 is TGTGCCAGCAGTGTTTTAGCGGGGGGTTATTACGAGCAGTACTTC. It yields the protein CASSVLAGGYYEQYF. This chain connects TRBV6-1 to TRBJ2-7; 10 bases fit TRBD2. The CDR3 has 15 amino acids. The trim removed 4 bases at V and 4 bases at J, leaving 7 bases unmatched. CDR1 is MNHNS, CDR2 SASEGT, per germline.

In DNA, the CDR3 is TGTGCCAGCAGCCCCTTCGGGGCCAACGTCCTGACTTTC. Protein product: CASSPFGANVLTF. The chain couples TRBV6-5 to TRBJ2-6; D is unresolved. V lost 6 bases to trimming and J lost 4 bases, with 7 bases between them. The V gene's germline CDR1 is MNHEY and CDR2 SVGAGI. The length of the CDR3 is 13 residues.

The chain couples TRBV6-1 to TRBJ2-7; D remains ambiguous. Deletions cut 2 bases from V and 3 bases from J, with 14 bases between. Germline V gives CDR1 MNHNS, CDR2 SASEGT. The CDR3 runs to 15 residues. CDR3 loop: CASSELGNPLYEQYF. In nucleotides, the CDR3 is TGTGCCAGCAGTGAACTAGGAAATCCCCTCTACGAGCAGTACTTC.

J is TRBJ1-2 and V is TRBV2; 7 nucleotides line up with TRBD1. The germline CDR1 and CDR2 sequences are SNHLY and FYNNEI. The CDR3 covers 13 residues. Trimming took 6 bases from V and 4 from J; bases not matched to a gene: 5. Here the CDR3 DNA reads TGTGCCAGCAGGGATGACAGGGCCTATGGCTACACCTTC. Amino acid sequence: CASRDDRAYGYTF.

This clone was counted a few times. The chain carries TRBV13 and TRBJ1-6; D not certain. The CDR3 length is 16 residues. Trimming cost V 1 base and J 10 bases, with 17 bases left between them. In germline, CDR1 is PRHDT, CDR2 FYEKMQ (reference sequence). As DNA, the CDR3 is TGTGCCAGCAGCTTAGCTGGCAGTGTATTTGGATCACCCCTCCACTTT. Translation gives CASSLAGSVFGSPLHF.

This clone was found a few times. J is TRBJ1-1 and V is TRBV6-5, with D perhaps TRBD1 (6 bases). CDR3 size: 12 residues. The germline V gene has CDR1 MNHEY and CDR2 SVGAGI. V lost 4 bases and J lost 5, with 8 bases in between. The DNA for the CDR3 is TGTGCCAGCAGTTCGGGACAAACTGAAGCTTTCTTT. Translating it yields CASSSGQTEAFF.

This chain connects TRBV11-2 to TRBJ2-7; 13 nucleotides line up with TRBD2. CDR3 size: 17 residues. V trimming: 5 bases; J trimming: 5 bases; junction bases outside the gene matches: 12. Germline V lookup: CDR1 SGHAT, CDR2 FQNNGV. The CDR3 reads CASSLTGTSGILDEQYF. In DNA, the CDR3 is TGTGCCAGCAGCCTAACCGGGACTAGCGGGATTCTGGACGAGCAGTACTTC.